These 28 T cell receptor beta chains share one sample of origin, sequenced in a study of identical twins. TCRdb re-analysed the 5' RACE reads in MiXCR, keeping a single row per CDR3 protein. The sample has approximately 620,000 distinct CDR3 sequences, approximately 9% seen once. The data were also submitted as part of a second study, on yellow fever vaccine responses in identical twins.

Source material: PBMCs. All receptors come from a woman between 18 and 29 years old in good health.

This clonotype occurred a few times. The chain is built from TRBV5-1 and TRBJ2-5, with D possibly matching TRBD1 (5 bases). This CDR3 spans 15 amino acids. The V end was cut by 4 bases, the J end by 1 base, with 14 bases between. Germline loops: CDR1 SGHRS, CDR2 YFSETQ. In DNA, the CDR3 is TGCGCCAGCAGCCTCCCGCAGGGCACCCAAGAGACCCAGTACTTC. It yields the protein CASSLPQGTQETQYF.

This clonotype came up many times. This sequence joins TRBV24-1 and TRBJ2-2, with no clear D. The V end was cut by 4 bases, the J end by 3 bases, with 11 bases between. The V gene's germline CDR1 is KGHDR and CDR2 SFDVKD. This CDR3 has 15 residues. CDR3 bases: TGTGCCACCAGTGACCCCGGACGGGACACCGGGGAGCTGTTTTTT. Translating gives CATSDPGRDTGELFF.

The V call is TRBV9, the J call TRBJ2-2, with 9 positions matching TRBD1. CDR1 is SGDLS, CDR2 YYNGEE, per germline. V lost 0 bases, J lost 2 bases, and 8 bases stayed unmatched. This CDR3 has 18 residues. The DNA of the CDR3 is TGTGCCAGCAGCGTAGGGGGACAGGGAATGGGAAACACCGGGGAGCTGTTTTTT. It yields the protein CASSVGGQGMGNTGELFF.

This chain uses TRBV29-1 with TRBJ1-1, with a possible D match to TRBD1 (6 bases). This CDR3 spans 14 amino acids. V was pared by 3 bases and J by 1 base, with 12 bases between. The V gene's germline CDR1 is SQVTM and CDR2 ANQGSEA. The CDR3 coding sequence is TGCAGCGTTGAGGGGCAGGGGTCGAACACTGAAGCTTTCTTT. Amino acid sequence: CSVEGQGSNTEAFF.

The V call is TRBV10-3, the J call TRBJ2-6, with D perhaps being TRBD1 or TRBD2 (5 bases each). In germline, CDR1 is ENHRY, CDR2 SYGVKD. The CDR3 spans 15 residues. V was trimmed by 10 bases and J by 4 bases, leaving 17 bases between them. Here the CDR3 reads CATTPVEGGANVLTF. As DNA, the CDR3 is TGTGCCACTACTCCTGTAGAGGGGGGGGCCAACGTCCTGACTTTC.

The rearrangement joins TRBV7-6 to TRBJ2-7; D is undetermined. The CDR3 totals 14 residues. V lost 1 base to trimming and J lost 5 bases, with 12 bases between them. The germline CDR1 and CDR2 sequences are SGHVS and FNYEAQ. For the CDR3, the DNA is TGTGCCAGCAGCTTAGGAGCGAGTGGGGACGAGCAGTACTTC. It yields the protein CASSLGASGDEQYF. The variable domain in full, with the rest retrieved from reference TRBV7-6 and TRBJ2-7, is GAGVSQSPRYKVTKRGQDVALRCDPISGHVSLYWYRQALGQGPEFLTYFNYEAQQDKSGLPNDRFSAERPEGSISTLTIQRTEQRDSAMYRCASSLGASGDEQYFGPGTRLTVT.

In this sample, this clonotype turned up a few times. J is TRBJ2-7 and V is TRBV20-1; D is unclear. The CDR3 runs 14 residues. V dropped 5 bases and J dropped 4 bases, with 18 bases sitting between them. Germline V gives CDR1 DFQATT, CDR2 SNEGSKA (reference sequence). CDR3 sequence reads: CSARAQARPYEQYF. Written as DNA, the CDR3 is TGCAGTGCTCGGGCCCAGGCTCGCCCTTACGAGCAGTACTTC.

The rearrangement joins TRBV6-2 or TRBV6-3 to TRBJ1-1, with a weak D call TRBD1 (6 bases). Germline assignment: CDR1 MNHEY and CDR2 SVGEGT. The V and J ends lost 0 bases and 6 bases respectively, with 14 bases between them. The CDR3 has 15 residues. The CDR3 spells CASSYSRPRGAEAFF. CDR3 coding DNA: TGTGCCAGCAGTTACTCGAGGCCCAGGGGAGCTGAAGCTTTCTTT.

This clonotype was seen ten or more times. V gene TRBV2 combines with J gene TRBJ2-1; D not resolved. The V end was cut by 2 bases, the J end by 0 bases, with 5 bases between. CDR3 length equals 14 residues. Germline V gene lookup returns CDR1 SNHLY and CDR2 FYNNEI. Here the CDR3 reads CASSEWSSYNEQFF. Written as DNA, the CDR3 is TGTGCCAGCAGTGAATGGAGCTCCTACAATGAGCAGTTCTTC. Based on the CDR3 plus reference TRBV2 and TRBJ2-1, the full variable domain is EPEVTQTPSHQVTQMGQEVILRCVPISNHLYFYWYRQILGQKVEFLVSFYNNEISEKSEIFDDQFSVERPDGSNFTLKIRSTKLEDSAMYFCASSEWSSYNEQFFGPGTRLTVL.

The table lists this clonotype with many counts. CDR3 nucleotide sequence: TGTGCCAGTAGACCGGACAGGAGCTCCTACAATGAGCAGTTCTTC. Encoded protein: CASRPDRSSYNEQFF. The chain combines TRBV19 with TRBJ2-1; 7 positions match TRBD1. CDR1 is LNHDA, CDR2 SQIVND, per germline (reference sequence). The J segment lost 0 bases and the V segment lost 6 bases, leaving 5 bases of the junction unmatched. The CDR3 is 15 residues long.

This clonotype was observed a single time. The chain carries TRBV9 and TRBJ1-5, with D maybe TRBD1 (6 bases). Germline lookup yields CDR1 SGDLS and CDR2 YYNGEE. Trimming pared 0 bases from V and 4 bases from J, leaving 8 bases between. The CDR3 consists of 14 residues. CDR3 loop: CASSVAGANQPQHF. The CDR3 bases are TGTGCCAGCAGCGTAGCAGGGGCTAATCAGCCCCAGCATTTT.

This clonotype has just a few counts. The chain recombines TRBV24-1 with TRBJ2-5; D perhaps matches TRBD2 (5 bases). V was cut by 9 bases and J by 5 bases, with 15 bases left in between. CDR1 and CDR2 from the germline V gene are KGHDR and SFDVKD. The CDR3 covers 13 residues. The CDR3 DNA is TGTGCCACCGCCGGCGCGGGTAGGGAGACCCAGTACTTC. It translates to CATAGAGRETQYF.

This clonotype came up a few times. V and J are TRBV4-3 and TRBJ2-6, with a possible D match to TRBD2 (5 bases). This CDR3 is 18 amino acids long. Germline V gives CDR1 LGHNA, CDR2 YSLEER. Trimming pared 0 bases from V and 5 bases from J, leaving 17 bases between. CDR3 DNA: TGCGCCAGCAGCCAAGATTTACTAGTCACCATTCGGGCCAACGTCCTGACTTTC. Its translation: CASSQDLLVTIRANVLTF.

The genes are TRBV24-1 and TRBJ2-3; D is uncertain. Germline values: CDR1 KGHDR, CDR2 SFDVKD. The CDR3 totals 13 residues. The ends were cut back, 4 bases at V and 6 bases at J, with 10 bases in the middle. CDR3 amino acids: CATSEPPPDTQYF. The CDR3 DNA reads TGTGCCACCAGTGAACCCCCTCCCGATACGCAGTATTTT.

This clonotype showed up many times. DNA of the CDR3: TGTGCCACCGGCGAGGGCCTAGATGCCTACAATGAGCAGTTCTTC. Translating it yields CATGEGLDAYNEQFF. J is TRBJ2-1 and V is TRBV15; perhaps TRBD2 as D (5 bases). The CDR3 totals 15 residues. The germline gives CDR1 LNHNV, CDR2 YYDKDF (reference sequence). V lost 8 bases to trimming and J lost 2 bases, with 16 bases between them.

The genes are TRBV5-1 and TRBJ1-4; the match to TRBD1 covers 7 bases. V shed 4 bases, J shed 5 bases, and the junction held 8 bases outside the gene matches. The CDR3 has 15 residues. Germline CDR1 and CDR2: SGHRS and YFSETQ. The CDR3 loop reads CASSLEGQKNEKLFF. The CDR3 DNA follows: TGCGCCAGCAGCCTAGAGGGACAGAAGAATGAAAAACTGTTTTTT.

This clonotype was observed a few times. J is TRBJ2-7 and V is TRBV6-1, with 9 bases identical to TRBD1. Germline CDR1 is MNHNS and CDR2 is SASEGT. V lost 6 bases, J lost 5 bases, and 14 bases stayed unmatched. This CDR3 contains 16 residues. The CDR3 loop reads CASSRDSGTGIDEQYF. CDR3 nucleotides: TGTGCCAGCAGCCGCGACTCCGGGACAGGGATCGACGAGCAGTACTTC.

The rearrangement links TRBV20-1 to TRBJ2-7; D ambiguous. The CDR3 consists of 11 residues. Germline CDR1 reads DFQATT; CDR2 reads SNEGSKA (reference sequence). Trimming shortened V by 2 bases and J by 5 bases, and 7 bases separated the two germline ends. The chain's CDR3 is CSARITDEQYF. The CDR3 DNA reads TGCAGTGCTAGAATAACAGACGAGCAGTACTTC.

The chain employs TRBV20-1 and TRBJ2-3; 8 nucleotides agree with TRBD2. Germline-derived CDR1 and CDR2 are DFQATT and SNEGSKA (reference sequence). The CDR3 runs 13 residues. Unmatched junction bases numbered 7, after V lost 6 bases and J lost 5 bases. The DNA of the CDR3 is TGCAGTGCCCCGGGGGGGTATAAAGATACGCAGTATTTT. Translated: CSAPGGYKDTQYF.

The chain combines TRBV6-1 with TRBJ2-2; TRBD1 matches at 8 bases. CDR3 length: 15 amino acids. The V gene's germline CDR1 is MNHNS and CDR2 SASEGT. With 6 bases clipped from V and 4 bases from J, the junction kept 7 bases outside the gene matches. In DNA form, the CDR3 reads TGTGCCAGCAGCGCCTCAGGGGGCCTCACCGGGGAGCTGTTTTTT. As protein: CASSASGGLTGELFF.

This clonotype was counted between two and nine times. V usage is TRBV18 and J usage is TRBJ2-5, with D uncertain. V lost 2 bases to trimming and J lost 5 bases, with 15 bases between them. CDR3 length: 15 amino acids. CDR1 and CDR2 (germline): KGHSH, LQKENI. The CDR3: CASSPFGDLLETQYF. DNA of the CDR3: TGTGCCAGCTCACCATTTGGAGACCTCTTGGAGACCCAGTACTTC.

This clonotype has only a few counts. CDR3 region: CASSYVNGGSEETQYF. Written as DNA, the CDR3 is TGTGCCAGCAGTTACGTCAACGGCGGGAGTGAAGAGACCCAGTACTTC. This rearrangement joins TRBV6-2 or TRBV6-3 to TRBJ2-5; TRBD2 matches 7 bases. The CDR3 totals 16 residues. CDR1 and CDR2 from the germline V gene are MNHEY and SVGEGT. Trimming took 2 bases from V and 3 from J; bases not matched to a gene: 9.

Note on this clonotype: An end of the junction does not agree with germline; a read error may underlie this. CDR3 amino acids: CARSLANHAAGGLETQYF. The DNA of the CDR3 is TGTGCCCGCAGTTTAGCCAATCATGCGGCGGGGGGGCTGGAGACCCAGTACTTC. This chain connects TRBV12-3 or TRBV12-4 to TRBJ2-5, with 9 bases identical to TRBD2. The CDR3 is 18 residues long.

This clonotype appeared a few times. The chain couples TRBV28 to TRBJ2-4, with 7 bases identical to TRBD2. The V gene end was trimmed by 6 bases and the J gene end by 3 bases; junction bases not matched to a gene: 8. CDR1 MDHEN and CDR2 SYDVKM come from the germline V gene. The CDR3 runs to 15 residues. Written as DNA, the CDR3 is TGTGCCAGCAGCCATGGACTAGTCGACAAAAACATTCAGTACTTC. This encodes CASSHGLVDKNIQYF.

There are many counts of this clonotype. The CDR3 spells CSARRGTTDTQYF. In nucleotides, the CDR3 is TGCAGTGCTAGGCGGGGAACCACAGATACGCAGTATTTT. The chain has TRBV20-1 and TRBJ2-3; possibly TRBD2 for D (6 bases). The CDR3 covers 13 residues. V shed 3 bases and J shed 2 bases, with 9 bases lying between them. The V gene's germline CDR1 is DFQATT and CDR2 SNEGSKA (reference sequence).

This clonotype was detected only a few times. CDR3 DNA sequence: TGTGCCAGCAGTTACGAGAGCTCCTATAATTCACCCCTCCACTTT. Its translation is CASSYESSYNSPLHF. This chain connects TRBV6-5 to TRBJ1-6; D is undetermined. From germline, CDR1 is MNHEY and CDR2 SVGAGI. The V and J ends lost 2 bases and 0 bases respectively, with 5 bases between them. The CDR3 contains 15 residues.

The chain combines TRBV12-3 or TRBV12-4 with TRBJ2-2, with D hard to call. The CDR3 sequence is 14 residues long. Deletions cut 1 base from V and 5 bases from J, with 8 bases between. For the CDR3, the DNA is TGTGCCAGCAGTTTAGTAATCGGGACCGGGGAGCTGTTTTTT. Its translation is CASSLVIGTGELFF.

This clonotype was counted a few times. The rearrangement uses TRBV14 and TRBJ2-7, with 7 bases lining up with TRBD2. The CDR3 is 15 amino acids. Trimming cost V 1 base and J 2 bases; bases outside gene matches: 5. Germline lookup yields CDR1 SGHDN and CDR2 FVKESK. CDR3 in DNA: TGTGCCAGCAGCCAAGTCGGGGGGAAACCCTACGAGCAGTACTTC. It encodes CASSQVGGKPYEQYF.